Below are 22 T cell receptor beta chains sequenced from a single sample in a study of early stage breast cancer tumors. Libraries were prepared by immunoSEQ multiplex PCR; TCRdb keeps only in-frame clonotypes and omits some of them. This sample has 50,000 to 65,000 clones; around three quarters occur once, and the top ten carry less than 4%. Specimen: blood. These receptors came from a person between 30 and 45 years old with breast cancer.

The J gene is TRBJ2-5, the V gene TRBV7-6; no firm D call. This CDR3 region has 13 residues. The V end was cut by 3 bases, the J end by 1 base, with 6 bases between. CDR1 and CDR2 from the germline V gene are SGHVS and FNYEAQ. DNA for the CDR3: TGTGCCAGCAGCTTTATTTCCCAAGAGACCCAGTACTTC. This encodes CASSFISQETQYF.

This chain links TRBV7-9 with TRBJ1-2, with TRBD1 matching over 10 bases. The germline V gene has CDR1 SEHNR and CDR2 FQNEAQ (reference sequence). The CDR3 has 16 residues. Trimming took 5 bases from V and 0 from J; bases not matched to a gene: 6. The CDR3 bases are TGTGCCAGCAGCCCACTTGGACAGGGGGCTAACTATGGCTACACCTTC. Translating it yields CASSPLGQGANYGYTF.

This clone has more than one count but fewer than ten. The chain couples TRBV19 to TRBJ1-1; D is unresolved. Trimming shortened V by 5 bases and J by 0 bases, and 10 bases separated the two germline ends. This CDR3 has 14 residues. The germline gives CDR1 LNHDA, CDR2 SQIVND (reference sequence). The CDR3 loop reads CASSRTQMNTEAFF. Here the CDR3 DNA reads TGTGCCAGTAGTCGGACTCAAATGAACACTGAAGCTTTCTTT.

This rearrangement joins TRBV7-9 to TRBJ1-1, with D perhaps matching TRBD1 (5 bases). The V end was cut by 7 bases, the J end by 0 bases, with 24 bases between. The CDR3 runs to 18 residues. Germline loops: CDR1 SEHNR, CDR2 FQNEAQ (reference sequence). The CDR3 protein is CASTANFLDSQMNTEAFF. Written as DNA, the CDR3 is TGTGCCAGCACAGCCAACTTTCTCGACAGTCAGATGAACACTGAAGCTTTCTTT. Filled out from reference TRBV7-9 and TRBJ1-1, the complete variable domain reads DTGVSQNPRHKITKRGQNVTFRCDPISEHNRLYWYRQTLGQGPEFLTYFQNEAQLEKSRLLSDRFSAERPKGSFSTLEIQRTEQGDSAMYLCASTANFLDSQMNTEAFFGQGTRLTVV.

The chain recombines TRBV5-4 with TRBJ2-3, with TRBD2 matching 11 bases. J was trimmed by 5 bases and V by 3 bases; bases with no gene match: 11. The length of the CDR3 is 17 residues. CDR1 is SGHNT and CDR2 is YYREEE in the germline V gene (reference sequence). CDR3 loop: CASSWGIAGGPKDTQYF. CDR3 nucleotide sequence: TGTGCCAGCAGCTGGGGGATAGCGGGAGGGCCAAAAGATACGCAGTATTTT. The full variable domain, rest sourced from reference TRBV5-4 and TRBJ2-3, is ETGVTQSPTHLIKTRGQQVTLRCSSQSGHNTVSWYQQALGQGPQFIFQYYREEENGRGNFPPRFSGLQFPNYSSELNVNALELDDSALYLCASSWGIAGGPKDTQYFGPGTRLTVL.

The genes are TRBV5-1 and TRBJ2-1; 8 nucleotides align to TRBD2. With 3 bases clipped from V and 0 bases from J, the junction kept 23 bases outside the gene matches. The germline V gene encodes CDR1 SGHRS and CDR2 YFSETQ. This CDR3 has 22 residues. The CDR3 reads CASSSILVGLGGLGTSYNEQFF. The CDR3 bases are TGCGCCAGCAGCTCAATTCTTGTGGGACTAGGGGGTTTGGGTACCTCCTACAATGAGCAGTTCTTC.

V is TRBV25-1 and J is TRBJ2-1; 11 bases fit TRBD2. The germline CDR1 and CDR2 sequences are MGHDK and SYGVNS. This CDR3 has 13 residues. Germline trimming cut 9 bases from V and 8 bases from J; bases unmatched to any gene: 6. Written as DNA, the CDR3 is TGTGCCAGTTTAGCGGGAGGGCCTTATGAGCAGTTCTTC. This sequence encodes CASLAGGPYEQFF.

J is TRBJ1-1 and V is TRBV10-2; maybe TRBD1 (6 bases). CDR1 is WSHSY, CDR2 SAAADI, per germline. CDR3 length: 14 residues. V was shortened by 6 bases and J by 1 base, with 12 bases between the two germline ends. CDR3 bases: TGCGCCAGCAGGATGAACAGGGAGAACACTGAAGCTTTCTTT. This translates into CASRMNRENTEAFF.

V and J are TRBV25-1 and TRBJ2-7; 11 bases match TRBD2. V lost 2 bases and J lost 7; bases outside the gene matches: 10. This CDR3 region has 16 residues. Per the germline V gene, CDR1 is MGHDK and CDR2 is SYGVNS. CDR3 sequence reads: CASSEVAGGPKEEQYF. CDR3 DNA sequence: TGTGCCAGCAGTGAAGTAGCGGGAGGGCCTAAAGAAGAGCAGTACTTC.

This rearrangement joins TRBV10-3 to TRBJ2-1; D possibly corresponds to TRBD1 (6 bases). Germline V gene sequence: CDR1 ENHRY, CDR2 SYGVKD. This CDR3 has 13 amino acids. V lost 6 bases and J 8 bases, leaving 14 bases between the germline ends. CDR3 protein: CAIRGTQGYEQFF. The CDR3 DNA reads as TGTGCCATCAGAGGCACACAGGGCTATGAGCAGTTCTTC.

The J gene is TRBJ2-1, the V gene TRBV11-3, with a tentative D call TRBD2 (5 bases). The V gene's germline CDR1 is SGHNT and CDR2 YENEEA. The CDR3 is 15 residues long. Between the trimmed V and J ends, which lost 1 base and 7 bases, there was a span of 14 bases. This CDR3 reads CASSLGDVGGNEQFF. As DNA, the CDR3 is TGTGCCAGCAGCTTAGGTGATGTCGGAGGAAATGAGCAGTTCTTC.

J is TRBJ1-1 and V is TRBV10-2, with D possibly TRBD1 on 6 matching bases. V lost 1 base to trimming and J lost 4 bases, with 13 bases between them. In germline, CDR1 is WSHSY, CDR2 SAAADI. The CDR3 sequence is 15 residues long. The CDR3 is CASSEFPGTSTEAFF. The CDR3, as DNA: TGCGCCAGCAGTGAGTTCCCCGGGACAAGCACTGAAGCTTTCTTT.

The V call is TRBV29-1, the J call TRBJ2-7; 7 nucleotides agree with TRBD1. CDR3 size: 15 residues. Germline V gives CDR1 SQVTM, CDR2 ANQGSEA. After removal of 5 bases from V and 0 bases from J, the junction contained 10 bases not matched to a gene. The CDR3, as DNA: TGCAGCGTTAAAGGGGGTGGGACAGTCTCCTACGAGCAGTACTTC. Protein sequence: CSVKGGGTVSYEQYF.

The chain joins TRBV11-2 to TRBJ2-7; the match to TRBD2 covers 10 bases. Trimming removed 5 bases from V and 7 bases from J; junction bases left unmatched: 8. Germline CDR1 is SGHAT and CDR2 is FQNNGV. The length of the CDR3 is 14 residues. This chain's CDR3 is CASSQAGGPGEQYF. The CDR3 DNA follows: TGTGCCAGCAGCCAAGCGGGAGGGCCGGGGGAGCAGTACTTC.

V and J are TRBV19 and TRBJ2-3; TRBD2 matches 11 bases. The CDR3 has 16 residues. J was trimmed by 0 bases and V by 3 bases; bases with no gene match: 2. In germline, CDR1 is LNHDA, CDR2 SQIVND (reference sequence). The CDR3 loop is CASSIRLAGSTDTQYF. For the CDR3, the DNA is TGTGCCAGTAGTATCCGACTAGCGGGAAGCACAGATACGCAGTATTTT.

The CDR3 reads CASMNFLYEQYF. In DNA form, the CDR3 reads TGTGCCAGCATGAATTTCCTCTACGAGCAGTACTTC. This chain connects TRBV2 to TRBJ2-7, with D uncertain. V was clipped by 7 bases and J by 3 bases, with 10 bases between them. CDR1 and CDR2 (germline): SNHLY, FYNNEI. This CDR3 spans 12 amino acids. Full variable domain (rest looked up from reference TRBV2 and TRBJ2-7): EPEVTQTPSHQVTQMGQEVILRCVPISNHLYFYWYRQILGQKVEFLVSFYNNEISEKSEIFDDQFSVERPDGSNFTLKIRSTKLEDSAMYFCASMNFLYEQYFGPGTRLTVT.

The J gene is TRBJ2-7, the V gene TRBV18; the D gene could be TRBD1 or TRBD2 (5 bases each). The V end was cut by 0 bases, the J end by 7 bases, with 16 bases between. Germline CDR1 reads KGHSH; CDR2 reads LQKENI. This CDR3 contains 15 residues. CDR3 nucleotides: TGTGCCAGCTCACCACCCGGGACGAGAAGGCGGGAGCAGTACTTC. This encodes CASSPPGTRRREQYF.

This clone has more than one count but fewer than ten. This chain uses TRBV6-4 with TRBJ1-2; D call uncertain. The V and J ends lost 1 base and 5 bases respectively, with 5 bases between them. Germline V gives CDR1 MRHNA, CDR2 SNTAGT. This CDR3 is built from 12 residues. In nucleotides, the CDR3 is TGTGCCAGCAGTGACTTAGGGTATGGCTACACCTTC. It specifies CASSDLGYGYTF.

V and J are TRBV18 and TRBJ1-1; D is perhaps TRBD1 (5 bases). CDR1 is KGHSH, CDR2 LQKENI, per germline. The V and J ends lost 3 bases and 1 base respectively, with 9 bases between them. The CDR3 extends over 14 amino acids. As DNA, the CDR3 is TGTGCCAGCTCACCGCCGGGGCAGAACACTGAAGCTTTCTTT. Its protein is CASSPPGQNTEAFF. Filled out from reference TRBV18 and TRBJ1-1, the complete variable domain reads NAGVMQNPRHLVRRRGQEARLRCSPMKGHSHVYWYRQLPEEGLKFMVYLQKENIIDESGMPKERFSAEFPKEGPSILRIQQVVRGDSAAYFCASSPPGQNTEAFFGQGTRLTVV.

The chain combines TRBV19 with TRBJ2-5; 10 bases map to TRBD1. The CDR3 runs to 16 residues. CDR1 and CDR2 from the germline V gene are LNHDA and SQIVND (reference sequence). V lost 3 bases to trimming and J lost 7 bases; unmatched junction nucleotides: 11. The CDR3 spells CASSIAGQGMHWTQYF. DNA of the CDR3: TGTGCCAGTAGTATCGCGGGACAGGGGATGCATTGGACCCAGTACTTC. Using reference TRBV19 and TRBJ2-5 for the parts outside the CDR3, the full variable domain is DGGITQSPKYLFRKEGQNVTLSCEQNLNHDAMYWYRQDPGQGLRLIYYSQIVNDFQKGDIAEGYSVSREKKESFPLTVTSAQKNPTAFYLCASSIAGQGMHWTQYFGPGTRLLVL.

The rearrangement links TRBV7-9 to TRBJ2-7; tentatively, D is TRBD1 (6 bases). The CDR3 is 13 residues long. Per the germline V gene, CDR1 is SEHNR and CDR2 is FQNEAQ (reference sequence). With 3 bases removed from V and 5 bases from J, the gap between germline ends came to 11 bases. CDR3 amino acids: CASSFRGIDEQYF. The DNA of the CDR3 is TGTGCCAGCAGCTTCAGGGGCATCGACGAGCAGTACTTC.

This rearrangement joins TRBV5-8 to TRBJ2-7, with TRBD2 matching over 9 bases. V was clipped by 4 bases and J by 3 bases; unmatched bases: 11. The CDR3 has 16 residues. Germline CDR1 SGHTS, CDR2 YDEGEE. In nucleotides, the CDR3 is TGTGCCAGCAGCCATAGGACGCTAGCGGGAAACTACGAGCAGTACTTC. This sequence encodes CASSHRTLAGNYEQYF.